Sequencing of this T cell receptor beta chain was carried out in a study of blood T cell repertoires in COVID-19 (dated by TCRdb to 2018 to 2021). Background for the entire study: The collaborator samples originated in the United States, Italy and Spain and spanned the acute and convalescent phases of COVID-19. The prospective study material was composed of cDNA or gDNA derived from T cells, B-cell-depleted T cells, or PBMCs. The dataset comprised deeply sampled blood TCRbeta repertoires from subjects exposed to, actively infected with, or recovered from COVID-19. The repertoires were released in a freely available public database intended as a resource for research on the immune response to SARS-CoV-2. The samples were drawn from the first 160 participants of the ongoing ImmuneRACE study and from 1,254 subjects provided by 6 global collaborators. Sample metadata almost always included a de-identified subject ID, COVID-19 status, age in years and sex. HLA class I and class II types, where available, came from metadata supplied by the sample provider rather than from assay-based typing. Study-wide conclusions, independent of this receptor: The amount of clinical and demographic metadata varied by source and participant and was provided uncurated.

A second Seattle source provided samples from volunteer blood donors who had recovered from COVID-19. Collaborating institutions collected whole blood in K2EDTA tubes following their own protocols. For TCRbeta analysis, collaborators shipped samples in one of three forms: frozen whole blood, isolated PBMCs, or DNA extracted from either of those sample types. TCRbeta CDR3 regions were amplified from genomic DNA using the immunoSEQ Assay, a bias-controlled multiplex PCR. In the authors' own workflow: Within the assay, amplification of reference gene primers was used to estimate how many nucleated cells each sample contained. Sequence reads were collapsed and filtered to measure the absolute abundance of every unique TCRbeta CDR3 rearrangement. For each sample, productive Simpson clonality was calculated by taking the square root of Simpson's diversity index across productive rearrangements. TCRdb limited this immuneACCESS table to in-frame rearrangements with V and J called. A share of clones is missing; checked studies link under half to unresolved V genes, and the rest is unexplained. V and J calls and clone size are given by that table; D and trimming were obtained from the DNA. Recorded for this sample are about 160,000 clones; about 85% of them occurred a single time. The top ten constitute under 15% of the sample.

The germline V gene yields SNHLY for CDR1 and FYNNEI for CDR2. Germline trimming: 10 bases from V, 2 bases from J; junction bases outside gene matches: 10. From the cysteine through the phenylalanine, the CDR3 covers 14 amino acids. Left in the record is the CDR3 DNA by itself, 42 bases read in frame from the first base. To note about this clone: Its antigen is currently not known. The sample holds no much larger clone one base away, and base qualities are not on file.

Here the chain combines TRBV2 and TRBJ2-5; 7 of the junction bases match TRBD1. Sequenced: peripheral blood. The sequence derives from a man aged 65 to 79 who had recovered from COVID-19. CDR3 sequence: CAMGDGDSQETQYF. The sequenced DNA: TGTGCCATGGGAGACGGGGACAGTCAAGAGACCCAGTACTTC.